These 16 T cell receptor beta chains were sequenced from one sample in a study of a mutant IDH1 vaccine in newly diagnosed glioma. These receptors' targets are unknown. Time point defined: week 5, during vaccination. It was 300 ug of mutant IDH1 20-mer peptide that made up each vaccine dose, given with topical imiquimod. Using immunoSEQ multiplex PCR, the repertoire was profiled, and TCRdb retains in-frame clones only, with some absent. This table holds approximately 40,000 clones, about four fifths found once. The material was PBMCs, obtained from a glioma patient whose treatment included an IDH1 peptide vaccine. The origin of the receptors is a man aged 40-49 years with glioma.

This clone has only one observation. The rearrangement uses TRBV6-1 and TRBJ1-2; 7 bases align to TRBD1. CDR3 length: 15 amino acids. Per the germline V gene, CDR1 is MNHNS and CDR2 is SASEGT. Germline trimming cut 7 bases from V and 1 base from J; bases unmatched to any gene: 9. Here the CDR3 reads CASKRDSPFNYGYTF. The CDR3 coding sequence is TGTGCCAGCAAGAGGGACAGCCCTTTTAACTATGGCTACACCTTC.

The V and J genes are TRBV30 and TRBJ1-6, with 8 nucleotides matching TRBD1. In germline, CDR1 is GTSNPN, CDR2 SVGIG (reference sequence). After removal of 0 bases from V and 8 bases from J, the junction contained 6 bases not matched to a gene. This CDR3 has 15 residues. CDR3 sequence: CAWSVRPGGDSPLHF. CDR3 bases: TGTGCCTGGAGTGTACGTCCAGGGGGCGATTCACCCCTCCACTTT.

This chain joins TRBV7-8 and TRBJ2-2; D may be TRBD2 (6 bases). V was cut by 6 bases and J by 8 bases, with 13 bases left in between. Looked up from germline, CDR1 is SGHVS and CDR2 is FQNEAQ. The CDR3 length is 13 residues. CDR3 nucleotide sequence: TGTGCCAGCAGGGTACGGGGGACTGGGGAGCTGTTTTTT. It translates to CASRVRGTGELFF. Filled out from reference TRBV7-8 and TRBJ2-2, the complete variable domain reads GAGVSQSPRYKVAKRGQDVALRCDPISGHVSLFWYQQALGQGPEFLTYFQNEAQLDKSGLPSDRFFAERPEGSVSTLKIQRTQQEDSAVYLCASRVRGTGELFFGEGSRLTVL.

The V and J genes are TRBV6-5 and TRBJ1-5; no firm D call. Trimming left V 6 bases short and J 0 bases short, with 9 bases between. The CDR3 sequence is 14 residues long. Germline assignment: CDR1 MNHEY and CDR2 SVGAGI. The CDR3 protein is CASSRRDSNQPQHF. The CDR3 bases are TGTGCCAGCAGCCGACGGGATAGCAATCAGCCCCAGCATTTT.

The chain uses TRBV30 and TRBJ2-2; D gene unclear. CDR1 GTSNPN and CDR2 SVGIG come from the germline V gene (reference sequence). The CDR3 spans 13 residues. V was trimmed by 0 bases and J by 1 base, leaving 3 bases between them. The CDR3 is CAWSVRNTGELFF. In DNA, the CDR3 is TGTGCCTGGAGTGTAAGGAACACCGGGGAGCTGTTTTTT.

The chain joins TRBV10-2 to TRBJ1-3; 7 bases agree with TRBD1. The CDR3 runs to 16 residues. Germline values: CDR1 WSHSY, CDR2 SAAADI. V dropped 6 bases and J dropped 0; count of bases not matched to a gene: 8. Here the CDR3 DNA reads TGCGCCAGCAGGAGGGACAGCCTAGTCTCTGGAAACACCATATATTTT. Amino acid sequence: CASRRDSLVSGNTIYF.

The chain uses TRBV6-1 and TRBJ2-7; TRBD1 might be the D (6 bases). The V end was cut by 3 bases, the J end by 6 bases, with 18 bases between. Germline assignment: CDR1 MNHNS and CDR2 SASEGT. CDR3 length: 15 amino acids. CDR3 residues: CASSDSRGGSGEQYF. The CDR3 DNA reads TGTGCCAGCAGTGATTCCAGAGGGGGTTCGGGCGAGCAGTACTTC.

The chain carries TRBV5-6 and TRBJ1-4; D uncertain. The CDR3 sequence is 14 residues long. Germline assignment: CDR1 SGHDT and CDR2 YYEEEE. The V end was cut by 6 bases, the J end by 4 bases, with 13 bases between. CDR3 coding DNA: TGTGCCAGCAACAAGGGTTGGGATAATGAAAAACTGTTTTTT. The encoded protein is CASNKGWDNEKLFF.

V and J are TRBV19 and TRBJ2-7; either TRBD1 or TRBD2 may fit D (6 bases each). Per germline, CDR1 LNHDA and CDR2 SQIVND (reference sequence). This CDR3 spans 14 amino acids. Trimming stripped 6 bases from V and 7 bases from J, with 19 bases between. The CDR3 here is CASSSQGSAGEQYF. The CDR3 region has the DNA TGTGCCAGTAGCTCTCAGGGGAGCGCGGGGGAGCAGTACTTC.

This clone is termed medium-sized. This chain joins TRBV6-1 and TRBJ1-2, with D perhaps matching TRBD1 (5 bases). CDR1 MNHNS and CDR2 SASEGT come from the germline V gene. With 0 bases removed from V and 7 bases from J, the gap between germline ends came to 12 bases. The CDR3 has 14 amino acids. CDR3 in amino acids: CASSEATGGGGYTF. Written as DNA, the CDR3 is TGTGCCAGCAGTGAAGCGACCGGGGGGGGTGGCTACACCTTC.

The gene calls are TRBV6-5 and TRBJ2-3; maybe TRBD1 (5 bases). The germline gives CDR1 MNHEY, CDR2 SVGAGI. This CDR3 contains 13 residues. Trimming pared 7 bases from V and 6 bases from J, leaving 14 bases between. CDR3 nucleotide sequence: TGTGCCAGCACGAAGGGGTGGACGGATACGCAGTATTTT. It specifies CASTKGWTDTQYF.

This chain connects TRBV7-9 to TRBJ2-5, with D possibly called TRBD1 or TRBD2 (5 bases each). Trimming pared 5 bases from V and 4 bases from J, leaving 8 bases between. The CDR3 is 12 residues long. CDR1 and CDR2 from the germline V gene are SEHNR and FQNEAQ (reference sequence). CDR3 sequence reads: CASSPRGETQYF. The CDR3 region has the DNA TGTGCCAGCAGCCCGAGGGGAGAGACCCAGTACTTC. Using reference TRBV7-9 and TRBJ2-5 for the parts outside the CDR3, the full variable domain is DTGVSQNPRHKITKRGQNVTFRCDPISEHNRLYWYRQTLGQGPEFLTYFQNEAQLEKSRLLSDRFSAERPKGSFSTLEIQRTEQGDSAMYLCASSPRGETQYFGPGTRLLVL.

In nucleotides, the CDR3 is TGTGCCAGCAGCTTGGAACAGGGTGTGAAGACCCAGTACTTC. It is translated as CASSLEQGVKTQYF. J is TRBJ2-5 and V is TRBV5-4, with D maybe TRBD1 (6 bases). Trimming removed 0 bases from V and 6 bases from J, with 12 bases in between. CDR1 is SGHNT and CDR2 is YYREEE in the germline V gene (reference sequence). The CDR3 sequence is 14 residues long.

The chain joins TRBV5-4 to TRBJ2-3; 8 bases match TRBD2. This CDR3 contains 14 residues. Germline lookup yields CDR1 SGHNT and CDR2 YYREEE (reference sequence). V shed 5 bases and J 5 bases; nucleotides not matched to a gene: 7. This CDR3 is CASSLAGTGDTQYF. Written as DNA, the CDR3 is TGTGCCAGCAGTTTAGCGGGGACGGGAGATACGCAGTATTTT. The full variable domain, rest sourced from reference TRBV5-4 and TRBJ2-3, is ETGVTQSPTHLIKTRGQQVTLRCSSQSGHNTVSWYQQALGQGPQFIFQYYREEENGRGNFPPRFSGLQFPNYSSELNVNALELDDSALYLCASSLAGTGDTQYFGPGTRLTVL.

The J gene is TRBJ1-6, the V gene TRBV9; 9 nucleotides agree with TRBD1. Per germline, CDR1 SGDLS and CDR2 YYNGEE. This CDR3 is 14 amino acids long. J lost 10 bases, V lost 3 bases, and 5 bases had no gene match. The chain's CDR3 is CASSEGTGRSPLHF. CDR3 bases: TGTGCCAGCAGCGAAGGGACAGGGCGATCACCCCTCCACTTT.

In DNA form, the CDR3 reads TGTGCCCCGGGGGGGGCAGGGGATTCTATCGAGCAGTTCTTC. Its protein is CAPGGAGDSIEQFF. This chain joins TRBV7-2 and TRBJ2-1; 8 bases line up with TRBD2. The CDR3 is 14 amino acids. Germline trimming cut 11 bases from V and 10 bases from J; bases unmatched to any gene: 16. Germline values: CDR1 SGHTA, CDR2 FQGNSA.